Presented here are 31 T cell receptor beta chains from one specimen sequenced in a study of blood T cell repertoires in COVID-19. The protocol was immunoSEQ multiplex PCR, while the TCRdb copy is restricted to in-frame clones and leaves out a portion. The sample records a few hundred thousand clones, roughly 90% being singletons. The material sequenced was peripheral blood. Receptors originate from a young woman with COVID-19, enrolled during active disease.

The chain couples TRBV3-1 (or the pseudogene TRBV3-2) to TRBJ1-2; D gene ambiguous. The CDR3 covers 16 residues. Germline assignment: CDR1 LGHDT and CDR2 YNNKEL (reference sequence). The V end lost 2 bases, the J end lost 6 bases, and 19 bases lay between the germline ends. The CDR3 DNA is TGTGCCAGCAGCCAAACGCCCAAAGGGATCGGGAATGGCTACACCTTC. It encodes CASSQTPKGIGNGYTF.

The chain links TRBV9 to TRBJ2-1; D gene unclear. The CDR3 contains 12 residues. The germline V and J ends were trimmed by 7 bases and 0 bases, with 5 bases remaining between them. Germline CDR1 SGDLS, CDR2 YYNGEE. The CDR3 region has the DNA TGTGCCAGCCGGAGCTCCTACAATGAGCAGTTCTTC. Protein product: CASRSSYNEQFF.

The V gene is TRBV2, the J gene TRBJ1-2, with D perhaps TRBD1 (5 bases). Trimming pared 11 bases from V and 6 bases from J, leaving 10 bases between. The length of the CDR3 is 10 residues. Germline V CDR1 and CDR2: SNHLY, FYNNEI. The CDR3 reads CASGVDGYTF. For the CDR3, the DNA is TGTGCCTCGGGGGTTGATGGCTACACCTTC.

This rearrangement joins TRBV11-2 to TRBJ2-1; 8 nucleotides agree with TRBD2. The ends lost 1 base at V and 2 bases at J; junction bases unmatched: 4. The CDR3 has 16 amino acids. In germline, CDR1 is SGHAT, CDR2 FQNNGV. CDR3 sequence reads: CASSLVGGGPYNEQFF. The CDR3 DNA reads TGTGCCAGCAGCTTAGTGGGCGGGGGGCCCTACAATGAGCAGTTCTTC.

This clone came up once. The V gene is TRBV6-2 or TRBV6-3, the J gene TRBJ1-1, with TRBD1 matching over 8 bases. CDR3 length: 15 amino acids. CDR1 MNHEY and CDR2 SVGEGT come from the germline V gene. Unmatched junction bases numbered 15, after V lost 5 bases and J lost 10 bases. The CDR3 DNA reads as TGTGCCAGCAGTCCCATTTTGTTTCCAACAGGGGGAGCTTTCTTT. Protein product: CASSPILFPTGGAFF.

The chain links TRBV7-2 to TRBJ1-6; D is uncertain. The V end lost 3 bases, the J end lost 7 bases, and 10 bases lay between the germline ends. The CDR3 totals 14 residues. Germline V gene data show CDR1 as SGHTA and CDR2 as FQGNSA. CDR3 sequence reads: CASSLGQLNSPLHF. The CDR3 nucleotides are TGTGCCAGCAGCTTGGGCCAGCTAAATTCACCCCTCCACTTT.

Only one count was recorded for this clone. The chain recombines TRBV6-1 with TRBJ1-2, with TRBD1 as a possible D gene (6 bases). Per the germline V gene, CDR1 is MNHNS and CDR2 is SASEGT. The V gene lost 1 base and the J gene lost 7 bases, with 10 bases spanning the gap. CDR3 length: 13 amino acids. DNA for the CDR3: TGTGCCAGCAGTGAAGGGGGGCTTCGTGGCTACACCTTC. This gives the protein CASSEGGLRGYTF.

This rearrangement joins TRBV15 to TRBJ1-5; D call uncertain. The CDR3 loop spans 12 amino acids. Trimming stripped 4 bases from V and 11 bases from J, with 12 bases between. The germline V gene has CDR1 LNHNV and CDR2 YYDKDF (reference sequence). The CDR3 region has the DNA TGTGCCACCAGCACTTACTCGGAGGCCCAGCATTTT. Translation: CATSTYSEAQHF.

This clone has just a few counts. The rearrangement joins TRBV28 to TRBJ2-1; no clear D. Trimming removed 6 bases at V and 4 bases at J, with 7 bases between. Germline V CDR1 and CDR2: MDHEN, SYDVKM. The CDR3 is 12 residues long. In nucleotides, the CDR3 is TGTGCCAGCAGCTTGGCATACAATGAGCAGTTCTTC. Its translation is CASSLAYNEQFF.

The gene calls are TRBV11-2 and TRBJ1-1; D is perhaps TRBD1 (5 bases). The V end lost 3 bases, the J end lost 2 bases, and 13 bases lay between the germline ends. CDR1 is SGHAT, CDR2 FQNNGV, per germline. The CDR3 runs 15 residues. The CDR3, as DNA: TGTGCCAGCAGCTTGCGGGGGGTACTCAACACTGAAGCTTTCTTT. Translating it yields CASSLRGVLNTEAFF.

This chain's CDR3 is CASSLNFGGGVGTEAFF. Written as DNA, the CDR3 is TGTGCCAGCAGTTTAAATTTTGGCGGGGGAGTAGGCACTGAAGCTTTCTTT. The rearrangement uses TRBV28 and TRBJ1-1; tentative D call: TRBD1 (5 bases). The V end lost 2 bases, the J end lost 4 bases, and 20 bases lay between the germline ends. Germline V gene data show CDR1 as MDHEN and CDR2 as SYDVKM. The CDR3 sequence is 17 residues long.

The DNA of the CDR3 is TGTGCCACGGGGGCCTCTGGGGCCAACGTCCTGACTTTC. This codes for CATGASGANVLTF. The chain has TRBV24-1 and TRBJ2-6; D possibly corresponds to TRBD1 (6 bases). Trimming shortened V by 10 bases and J by 0 bases, and 6 bases separated the two germline ends. Germline V lookup: CDR1 KGHDR, CDR2 SFDVKD. CDR3 length: 13 residues.

The J gene is TRBJ1-1, the V gene TRBV2; 7 positions agree with TRBD1. The CDR3 is made up of 13 amino acids. The V gene end was trimmed by 7 bases and the J gene end by 1 base; junction bases not matched to a gene: 3. The germline CDR1 and CDR2 sequences are SNHLY and FYNNEI. For the CDR3, the DNA is TGTGCCAGCACGGGACAGACGAACACTGAAGCTTTCTTT. Translation gives CASTGQTNTEAFF.

This clone was observed a single time. This chain connects TRBV4-3 to TRBJ1-2; TRBD1 aligns across 9 bases. This CDR3 comprises 15 residues. Trimming took 3 bases from V and 7 from J; bases not matched to a gene: 9. Germline V CDR1 and CDR2: LGHNA, YSLEER. The CDR3 coding sequence is TGCGCCAGCAGCCAGCCGGGACAGGGTTTTAGTGGCTACACCTTC. Its translation: CASSQPGQGFSGYTF.

The count of this clone is one. The rearrangement uses TRBV13 and TRBJ2-7; 8 nucleotides align to TRBD1. The CDR3 has 15 residues. CDR1 is PRHDT, CDR2 FYEKMQ, per germline (reference sequence). Trimming took 4 bases from V and 5 from J; bases not matched to a gene: 10. CDR3: CASSSDQGARNEQYF. The CDR3, as DNA: TGTGCCAGCAGCTCGGATCAGGGGGCGAGGAACGAGCAGTACTTC.

The chain has TRBV10-3 and TRBJ2-3, with 15 bases fitting TRBD2. From germline, CDR1 is ENHRY and CDR2 SYGVKD. V gave up 4 bases and J gave up 0 bases; unmatched junction bases: 2. The CDR3 spans 17 residues. CDR3 amino acids: CAISGGLAGGSTDTQYF. CDR3 in DNA: TGTGCCATCAGTGGGGGACTAGCGGGGGGAAGCACAGATACGCAGTATTTT.

The rearrangement links TRBV28 to TRBJ1-1; weak D call: TRBD1 (6 bases). There are 14 residues in the CDR3. The V gene's germline CDR1 is MDHEN and CDR2 SYDVKM. The germline V and J ends were trimmed by 2 bases and 8 bases, with 15 bases remaining between them. The CDR3 spells CASSLPGQPPEAFF. In DNA, the CDR3 is TGTGCCAGCAGTTTACCCGGACAGCCACCCGAAGCTTTCTTT.

J is TRBJ1-2 and V is TRBV7-6; tentative D call: TRBD1 (5 bases). This CDR3 has 16 amino acids. The germline V gene has CDR1 SGHVS and CDR2 FNYEAQ. Trimming shortened V by 5 bases and J by 8 bases, and 24 bases separated the two germline ends. This chain's CDR3 is CASSPLADGGGVGYTF. As DNA, the CDR3 is TGTGCCAGCAGCCCTTTAGCGGACGGCGGGGGAGTAGGCTACACCTTC.

This clone was seen just once. This chain connects TRBV18 to TRBJ1-1, with D maybe TRBD1 (6 bases). Trimming pared 2 bases from V and 1 base from J, leaving 11 bases between. Germline V gene lookup returns CDR1 KGHSH and CDR2 LQKENI. This CDR3 spans 15 amino acids. The CDR3 is CASSPATGTNTEAFF. CDR3 nucleotide sequence: TGTGCCAGCTCACCAGCGACAGGAACGAACACTGAAGCTTTCTTT. The entire variable domain, with the rest obtained from reference TRBV18 and TRBJ1-1, is as follows: NAGVMQNPRHLVRRRGQEARLRCSPMKGHSHVYWYRQLPEEGLKFMVYLQKENIIDESGMPKERFSAEFPKEGPSILRIQQVVRGDSAAYFCASSPATGTNTEAFFGQGTRLTVV.

V usage is TRBV2 and J usage is TRBJ2-7; weak D call: TRBD2 (7 bases). The V gene's germline CDR1 is SNHLY and CDR2 FYNNEI. The length of the CDR3 is 12 residues. Trimming took 8 bases from V and 6 from J, leaving 14 bases between them. In DNA form, the CDR3 reads TGTGCCAGCCTCGCCGGGGGGCTCGAGCAGTACTTC. Translating it yields CASLAGGLEQYF.

This chain uses TRBV6-5 with TRBJ1-2; D perhaps matches TRBD1 (6 bases). CDR3 length equals 14 residues. Trimming pared 5 bases from V and 5 bases from J, leaving 15 bases between. Germline V lookup: CDR1 MNHEY, CDR2 SVGAGI. The chain's CDR3 is CASSQDSNFYGYTF. The CDR3 nucleotides read TGTGCCAGCAGTCAGGACAGTAACTTTTATGGCTACACCTTC.

This clone has just one count. This chain links TRBV5-1 with TRBJ1-3; no reliable D call. V was shortened by 5 bases and J by 0 bases, with 6 bases between the two germline ends. The CDR3 has 13 amino acids. Germline CDR1 and CDR2: SGHRS and YFSETQ. CDR3 bases: TGCGCCAGCAGGAGTTCCTCTGGAAACACCATATATTTT. This gives the protein CASRSSSGNTIYF.

The chain uses TRBV7-7 and TRBJ1-1; TRBD1 aligns across 8 bases. The germline V gene has CDR1 SSHAT and CDR2 FNYEAQ (reference sequence). J was trimmed by 1 base and V by 3 bases; bases with no gene match: 10. CDR3 length: 17 amino acids. The CDR3 sequence: CASSFSKRQGKNTEAFF. CDR3 bases: TGTGCCAGCAGCTTCTCAAAACGACAGGGGAAGAACACTGAAGCTTTCTTT.

V is TRBV9 and J is TRBJ2-3; D not resolved. Looked up from germline, CDR1 is SGDLS and CDR2 is YYNGEE. The CDR3 length is 13 residues. V lost 0 bases and J lost 10, with 12 bases in between. Here the CDR3 reads CASSVALSSAQYF. The CDR3 DNA is TGTGCCAGCAGCGTAGCACTGTCAAGCGCGCAGTATTTT.

This clone was recorded a few times. The genes are TRBV20-1 and TRBJ1-1, with 11 bases lining up with TRBD1. Germline V gene lookup returns CDR1 DFQATT and CDR2 SNEGSKA (reference sequence). After removal of 3 bases from V and 3 bases from J, the junction contained 9 bases not matched to a gene. This CDR3 has 16 residues. Written as DNA, the CDR3 is TGCAGTGCTAGTGACCCGGGACAGGGGGACTACACTGAAGCTTTCTTT. Its protein is CSASDPGQGDYTEAFF.

This clone showed up just once. The CDR3 protein is CASSLDPRQGPTEAFF. DNA of the CDR3: TGTGCCAGCAGCTTAGATCCTCGACAGGGGCCCACTGAAGCTTTCTTT. V and J are TRBV11-2 and TRBJ1-1; TRBD1 agrees at 8 bases. The CDR3 spans 16 residues. Germline V gene lookup returns CDR1 SGHAT and CDR2 FQNNGV. V gave up 0 bases and J gave up 4 bases; unmatched junction bases: 7.

The chain joins TRBV27 to TRBJ2-5, with 11 nucleotides matching TRBD1. J lost 0 bases, V lost 7 bases, and 13 bases had no gene match. CDR1 is MNHEY and CDR2 is SMNVEV in the germline V gene (reference sequence). This CDR3 comprises 18 residues. The CDR3 sequence is CASKPGTGGSLYQETQYF. The CDR3 bases are TGTGCCAGCAAACCCGGGACAGGGGGATCCTTGTACCAAGAGACCCAGTACTTC.

The CDR3 sequence: CASSRGENYGYTF. The CDR3 DNA sequence: TGTGCCAGTAGTCGCGGGGAGAACTATGGCTACACCTTC. V usage is TRBV19 and J usage is TRBJ1-2; D is uncertain. Germline V gene sequence: CDR1 LNHDA, CDR2 SQIVND (reference sequence). Trimming stripped 5 bases from V and 2 bases from J, with 9 bases between. This CDR3 has 13 amino acids.

J is TRBJ2-7 and V is TRBV28, with TRBD2 matching over 8 bases. CDR1 MDHEN and CDR2 SYDVKM come from the germline V gene. J lost 9 bases, V lost 11 bases, and 12 bases had no gene match. This CDR3 contains 12 residues. The CDR3 reads CASGTRRFGQYV. The CDR3 region has the DNA TGTGCCTCCGGGACTAGAAGGTTCGGGCAGTACGTC.

The chain couples TRBV19 to TRBJ1-2; weak D call: TRBD1 (5 bases). CDR1 is LNHDA and CDR2 is SQIVND in the germline V gene (reference sequence). CDR3 length: 14 residues. V lost 3 bases and J lost 5, with 13 bases in between. The CDR3 loop reads CASSIKGLRYGYTF. CDR3 DNA sequence: TGTGCCAGTAGTATCAAGGGACTTCGGTATGGCTACACCTTC.

The chain is built from TRBV10-3 and TRBJ2-2; tentatively, D is TRBD1 (6 bases). The V end lost 6 bases, the J end lost 7 bases, and 15 bases lay between the germline ends. The germline V gene encodes CDR1 ENHRY and CDR2 SYGVKD. This CDR3 spans 14 amino acids. This CDR3 is CAIRAQGRGGELFF. The CDR3 nucleotides read TGTGCCATCAGGGCACAGGGTCGTGGCGGGGAGCTGTTTTTT.